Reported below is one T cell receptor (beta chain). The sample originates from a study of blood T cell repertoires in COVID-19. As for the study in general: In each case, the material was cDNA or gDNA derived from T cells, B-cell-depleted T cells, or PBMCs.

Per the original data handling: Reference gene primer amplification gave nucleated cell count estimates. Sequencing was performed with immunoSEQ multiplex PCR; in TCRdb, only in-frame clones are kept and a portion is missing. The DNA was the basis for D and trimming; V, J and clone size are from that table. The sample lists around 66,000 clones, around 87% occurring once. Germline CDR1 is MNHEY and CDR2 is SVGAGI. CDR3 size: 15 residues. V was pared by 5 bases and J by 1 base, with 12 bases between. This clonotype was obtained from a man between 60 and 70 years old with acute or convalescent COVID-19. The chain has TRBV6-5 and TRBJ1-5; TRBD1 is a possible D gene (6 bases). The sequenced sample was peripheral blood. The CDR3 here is CASSQQQGSNQPQHF. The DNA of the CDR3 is TGTGCCAGCAGTCAGCAACAGGGAAGCAATCAGCCCCAGCATTTT.